The 14 T cell receptor beta chains below were found in one sample sequenced in a study of blood T cells in healthy people across ages. With a J-beta primer mix and a sample-barcoded 5' primer, a second PCR ran about 6 to 11 cycles. TCRdb re-called the 5' RACE reads through MiXCR, storing one row per CDR3 protein. The data hold over 1,300,000 distinct CDR3 sequences, with around 59% observed a single time. Sample: blood. The receptors were sampled from a man younger than 35 in good health.

The chain employs TRBV12-3 or TRBV12-4 and TRBJ1-5; D gene unclear. This CDR3 region has 12 residues. Trimming took off 3 bases at V and 8 bases at J, with 8 bases between the two ends. The CDR3, as DNA: TGTGCCAGCAGTTTTAATCGGGAGCCCCAGCATTTT. Translating it yields CASSFNREPQHF.

This sequence joins TRBV7-2 and TRBJ2-7, with D uncertain. With the DNA end fitting TRBJ2-5 better, the J assignment may be wrong. The CDR3 runs to 11 residues. The germline CDR1 and CDR2 sequences are SGHTA and FQGNSA. CDR3 bases: TGTGCCAGCAACCCACGGGAGACCCAGTACTTC. This gives the protein CASNPRETQYF.

This chain links TRBV29-1 with TRBJ2-3; D uncertain. The germline V gene has CDR1 SQVTM and CDR2 ANQGSEA. V was trimmed by 4 bases and J by 5 bases, leaving 7 bases between them. The CDR3 is made up of 11 amino acids. The CDR3 DNA reads as TGCAGCGTTGGGTCAGTAGATACGCAGTATTTT. Amino acids: CSVGSVDTQYF.

The chain combines TRBV5-1 with TRBJ2-3; 11 nucleotides align to TRBD2. V shed 3 bases, J shed 6 bases, and the junction held 6 bases outside the gene matches. Germline V CDR1 and CDR2: SGHRS, YFSETQ. The CDR3 length is 15 residues. This CDR3 reads CASSSGLAAPDTQYF. The CDR3 DNA is TGCGCCAGCAGCTCGGGACTAGCGGCCCCCGATACGCAGTATTTT.

The CDR3 loop reads CASSLSQGRRETQYF. The CDR3 DNA follows: TGTGCCAGCAGCTTAAGTCAGGGGAGGAGAGAGACCCAGTACTTC. The J gene is TRBJ2-5, the V gene TRBV11-2; D is tentatively TRBD1 or TRBD2 (6 bases each). Per the germline V gene, CDR1 is SGHAT and CDR2 is FQNNGV. The CDR3 has 15 amino acids. Trimming took off 2 bases at V and 4 bases at J, with 14 bases between the two ends.

This chain joins TRBV7-2 and TRBJ2-7; TRBD2 matches at 12 bases. The end of the DNA is better explained by TRBJ2-5, so the J call may be wrong. The CDR3 spans 15 residues. Germline V lookup: CDR1 SGHTA, CDR2 FQGNSA. In nucleotides, the CDR3 is TGTGCCAGCAGCTCCGGACTAGCGGGGTTGTGGACCCAGTACTTC. Protein sequence: CASSSGLAGLWTQYF.

This clonotype was counted a few times. The chain carries TRBV29-1 and TRBJ1-2; D might be TRBD1 (6 bases). The CDR3 runs 13 residues. Between the trimmed V and J ends, which lost 1 base and 1 base, there was a span of 7 bases. In germline, CDR1 is SQVTM, CDR2 ANQGSEA. CDR3 DNA: TGCAGCGTTGAAGGGACAGATAACTATGGCTACACCTTC. Amino acids: CSVEGTDNYGYTF.

This clonotype came up a few times. The V and J genes are TRBV12-3 or TRBV12-4 and TRBJ2-7, with 10 nucleotides matching TRBD2. V was clipped by 10 bases and J by 3 bases; unmatched bases: 3. The CDR3 runs 12 residues. In DNA, the CDR3 is TGTGCCACCGGGACTAGCGTCTACGAGCAGTACTTC. This gives the protein CATGTSVYEQYF.

This chain uses TRBV15 with TRBJ2-7, with 10 nucleotides matching TRBD1. Germline trimming cut 9 bases from V and 7 bases from J; bases unmatched to any gene: 12. The CDR3 runs 14 residues. Germline V gene data show CDR1 as LNHNV and CDR2 as YYDKDF (reference sequence). CDR3 sequence reads: CATLRDRGYNEQYF. For the CDR3, the DNA is TGTGCCACTTTACGGGACAGGGGTTACAATGAGCAGTACTTC.

V and J are TRBV13 and TRBJ1-2, with a weak D call TRBD1 (6 bases). Germline V gene lookup returns CDR1 PRHDT and CDR2 FYEKMQ (reference sequence). The CDR3 runs to 15 residues. Trimming removed 7 bases from V and 5 bases from J, with 20 bases in between. The CDR3 sequence is CASKENTGMGYGYTF. CDR3 sequence (DNA): TGTGCCAGCAAAGAAAACACAGGGATGGGGTATGGCTACACCTTC.

This sequence joins TRBV11-2 and TRBJ1-4, with D possibly being TRBD1 (5 bases). Per the germline V gene, CDR1 is SGHAT and CDR2 is FQNNGV. Trimming took off 4 bases at V and 3 bases at J, with 15 bases between the two ends. CDR3 length equals 16 residues. The CDR3 reads CASSSGPGGANEKLFF. CDR3 in DNA: TGTGCCAGCAGCTCAGGACCCGGGGGAGCTAATGAAAAACTGTTTTTT.

A remark on this clonotype: Its ends do not fully match the called genes, so a read error is possible. CDR3 amino acids: CASSPDRVSSYNEQFF. The CDR3 region has the DNA TGTGCCAGCAGCCCCGACAGGGTAAGCTCCTACAATGAGCAGTTCTTT. The J gene is TRBJ2-1, the V gene TRBV7-9; 7 nucleotides agree with TRBD1. Germline V CDR1 and CDR2: SEHNR, FQNEAQ (reference sequence). This CDR3 is 16 amino acids long.

This chain joins TRBV18 and TRBJ1-1; 10 nucleotides align to TRBD1. Germline V gene data show CDR1 as KGHSH and CDR2 as LQKENI. The CDR3 consists of 14 residues. V was pared by 8 bases and J by 1 base, with 4 bases of the junction left unmatched. The CDR3 sequence is CASSRDRGNTEAFF. CDR3 coding DNA: TGTGCCAGCAGCCGGGACAGGGGGAACACTGAAGCTTTCTTT.

The chain links TRBV4-2 to TRBJ2-5, with 7 nucleotides matching TRBD2. Trimming at V came to 4 bases and at J to 1 base, leaving 12 bases not matched to a gene. The germline V gene encodes CDR1 LGHNA and CDR2 YNFKEQ. CDR3 length: 17 amino acids. The CDR3 nucleotides read TGTGCCAGCAGCCTTGGTCGTGCTAGCGGACTCCAAGAGACCCAGTACTTC. This translates into CASSLGRASGLQETQYF.